This TCR beta chain originates from a study of cytotoxic CD8 clonotypes in ibrutinib-treated CLL. Study in general: In all, roughly twelve patients were relapsed/refractory, under 16 were treatment-naive and about 17 were IGHV unmutated. A mean of around 270,000 productive templates and approximately 100,000 productive rearrangements was obtained per sample.

Repertoires were generated with immunoSEQ multiplex PCR, while TCRdb's copy carries only in-frame clones and drops some. Among around 97,000 clones listed, around 73% were seen once. The CDR3 contains 13 residues. CDR1 is SGHVS, CDR2 FNYEAQ, per germline. Trimming took 2 bases from V and 10 from J, leaving 12 bases between them. The clonotype was recovered from a human donor with chronic lymphocytic leukemia. Sequencing used PBMCs, obtained after 12 months of ibrutinib treatment. V and J are TRBV7-6 and TRBJ1-5; D remains ambiguous. CDR3 residues: CASSLTVSGPQHF. The CDR3 nucleotides are TGTGCCAGCAGCTTAACGGTTAGCGGACCCCAGCATTTT.